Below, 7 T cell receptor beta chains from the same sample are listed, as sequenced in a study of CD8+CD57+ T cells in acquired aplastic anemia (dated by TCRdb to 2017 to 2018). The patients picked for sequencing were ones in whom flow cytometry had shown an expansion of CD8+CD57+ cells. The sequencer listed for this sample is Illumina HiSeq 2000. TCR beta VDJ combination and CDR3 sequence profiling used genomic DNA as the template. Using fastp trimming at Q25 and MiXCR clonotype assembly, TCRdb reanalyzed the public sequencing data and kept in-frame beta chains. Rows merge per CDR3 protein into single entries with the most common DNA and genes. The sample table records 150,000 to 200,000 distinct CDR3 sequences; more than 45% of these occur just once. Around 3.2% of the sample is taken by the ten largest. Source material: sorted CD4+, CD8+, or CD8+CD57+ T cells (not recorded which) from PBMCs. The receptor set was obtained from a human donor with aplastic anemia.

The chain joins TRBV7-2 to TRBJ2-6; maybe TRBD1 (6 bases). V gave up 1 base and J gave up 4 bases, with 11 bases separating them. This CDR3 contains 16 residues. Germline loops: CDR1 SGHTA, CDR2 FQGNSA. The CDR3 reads CASSLGGGGGANVLTF. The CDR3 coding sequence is TGTGCCAGCAGCTTAGGAGGGGGTGGGGGGGCCAACGTCCTGACTTTC.

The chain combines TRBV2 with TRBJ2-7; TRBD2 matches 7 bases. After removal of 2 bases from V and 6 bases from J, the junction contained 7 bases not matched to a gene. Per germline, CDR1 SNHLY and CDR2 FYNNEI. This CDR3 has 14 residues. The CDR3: CASSEHGREGEQYF. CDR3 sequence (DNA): TGTGCCAGCAGTGAACATGGCAGGGAGGGCGAGCAGTACTTC.

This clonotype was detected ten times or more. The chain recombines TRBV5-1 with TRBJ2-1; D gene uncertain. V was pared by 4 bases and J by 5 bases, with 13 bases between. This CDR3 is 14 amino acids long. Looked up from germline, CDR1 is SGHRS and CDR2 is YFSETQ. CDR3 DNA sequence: TGCGCCAGCAGCACAGACTCCACCGACAATGAGCAGTTCTTC. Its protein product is CASSTDSTDNEQFF.

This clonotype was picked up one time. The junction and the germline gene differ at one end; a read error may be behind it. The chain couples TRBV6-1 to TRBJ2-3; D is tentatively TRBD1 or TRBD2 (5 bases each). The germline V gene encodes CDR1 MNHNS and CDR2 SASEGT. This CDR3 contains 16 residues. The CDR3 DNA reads TGTGCCAGCAGTGGTGGGGCAGCCCCTAGCACAGATACGCGGTATTTT. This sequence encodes CASSGGAAPSTDTRYF.

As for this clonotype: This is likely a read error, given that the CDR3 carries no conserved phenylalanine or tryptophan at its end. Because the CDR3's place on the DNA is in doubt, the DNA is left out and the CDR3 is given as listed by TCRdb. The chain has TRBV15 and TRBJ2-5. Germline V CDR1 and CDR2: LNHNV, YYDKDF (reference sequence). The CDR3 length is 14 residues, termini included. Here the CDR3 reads CATSREHGVGTQYS.

As DNA, the CDR3 is TGTGCCACCAGCAGAGGGGGGGGCACTAACACCGGGGAGCTGTTTTTT. This sequence encodes CATSRGGGTNTGELFF. The chain recombines TRBV15 with TRBJ2-2; possibly TRBD2 for D (7 bases). Trimming left V 1 base short and J 2 bases short, with 11 bases between. The CDR3 has 16 residues. Germline CDR1 reads LNHNV; CDR2 reads YYDKDF (reference sequence).

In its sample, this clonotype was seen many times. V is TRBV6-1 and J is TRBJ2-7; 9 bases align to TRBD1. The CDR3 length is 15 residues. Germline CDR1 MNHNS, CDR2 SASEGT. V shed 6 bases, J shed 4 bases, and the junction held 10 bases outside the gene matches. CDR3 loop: CASRRAGTGPYEQYF. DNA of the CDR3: TGTGCCAGCAGACGAGCAGGGACAGGGCCTTACGAGCAGTACTTC.